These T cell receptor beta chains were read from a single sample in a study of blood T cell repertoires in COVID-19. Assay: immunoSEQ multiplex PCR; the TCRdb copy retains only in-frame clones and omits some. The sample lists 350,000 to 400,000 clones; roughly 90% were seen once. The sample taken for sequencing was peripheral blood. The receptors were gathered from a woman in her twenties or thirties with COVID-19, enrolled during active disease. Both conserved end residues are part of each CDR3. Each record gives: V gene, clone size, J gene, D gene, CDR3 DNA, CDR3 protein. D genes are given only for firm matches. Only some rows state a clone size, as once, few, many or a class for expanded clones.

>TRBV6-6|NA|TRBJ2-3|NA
TGTGCCAGTGGTCGCGGGCCAGATACGCAGTATTTT
CASGRGPDTQYF
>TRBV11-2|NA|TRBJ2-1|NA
TGTGCCAGCAGCTACAACCGGGACTCAGGCCATGAGCAGTTCTTC
CASSYNRDSGHEQFF
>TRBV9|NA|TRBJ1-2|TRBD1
TGTGCCAGCAGCGATTCTACAGGGGGCCTTGGAGGCTACACCTTC
CASSDSTGGLGGYTF
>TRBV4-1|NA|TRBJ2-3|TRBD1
TGCGCCAGCAGCCACAGGGACAGGGCCCCGGATACGCAGTATTTT
CASSHRDRAPDTQYF
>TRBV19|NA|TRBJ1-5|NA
TGTGCCAGTAGTATAGGTTCCAGGGATAATCAGCCCCAGCATTTT
CASSIGSRDNQPQHF
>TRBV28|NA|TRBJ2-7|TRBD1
TGTGCCAGCAGTTTATTCATACAGGGGGCCCACGAGCAGTACTTC
CASSLFIQGAHEQYF
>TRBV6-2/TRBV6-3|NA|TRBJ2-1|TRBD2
TGTGCCAGCAGTTATTCTGGAGGAGCGGGGGGCCGTTACAATGAGCAGTTCTTC
CASSYSGGAGGRYNEQFF
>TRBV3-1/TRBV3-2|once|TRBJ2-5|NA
TGTGCCAGCAGCCAAGATTTCGGGTGGGAAGAGACCCAGTACTTC
CASSQDFGWEETQYF
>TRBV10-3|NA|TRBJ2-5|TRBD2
TGTGCCATCGCCCGGCGGGGGGACCTACAAGAGACCCAGTACTTC
CAIARRGDLQETQYF
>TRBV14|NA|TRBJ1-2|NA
TGTGCCAGCAGCCAAGAGCGAGGTTTTATGGGCTACACCTTC
CASSQERGFMGYTF
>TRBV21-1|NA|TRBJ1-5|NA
TGTGCCAGCAGCAAACGGCGGGAATGGGGGGATAGCAATCAGCCCCAGCATTTT
CASSKRREWGDSNQPQHF
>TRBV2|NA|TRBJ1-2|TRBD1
TGTGCCAGCACGATACCGGGACAGGGCAACTATGGCTACACCTTC
CASTIPGQGNYGYTF
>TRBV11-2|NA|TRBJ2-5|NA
TGTGCCAGCAGCAACAGGTTTCGGGAGACCCAGTACTTC
CASSNRFRETQYF
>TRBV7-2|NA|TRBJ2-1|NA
TGTGCCAGCAGCTTAGATTCGAGCTCCTACAATGAGCAGTTCTTC
CASSLDSSSYNEQFF
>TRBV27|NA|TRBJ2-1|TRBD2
TGTGCCAGCCGTCCCGGGAGGGCGTGGGTAAATGAGCAGTTCTTC
CASRPGRAWVNEQFF
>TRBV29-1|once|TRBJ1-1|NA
TGCAGCGTTGAAGATTTAAGGGAGGGAATGAACACTGAAGCTTTCTTT
CSVEDLREGMNTEAFF